This TCR beta chain is from a study of shared clonotypes between healthy human individuals. The study, taken as a whole, reports: Investigators expected sequencing depth to affect clonotype sharing among donors.

Per the germline V gene, CDR1 is WSHSY and CDR2 is SAAADI. Trimming took 6 bases from V and 2 from J; bases not matched to a gene: 6. CDR3 length: 14 amino acids. Libraries were prepared by immunoSEQ multiplex PCR; TCRdb keeps only in-frame clonotypes and omits some of them. The data hold approximately 1,500,000 clones, with roughly 96% observed a single time. The split of CD4+ cells yielded CD45RA+ naive and CD45RA-negative memory subsets. As for this clone: The antigen is undetermined.

The sequence was collected from a man aged 30 to 45 in good health. V and J are TRBV10-2 and TRBJ2-7; 8 nucleotides line up with TRBD1. Sequences were obtained from naive CD4+ T cells sorted from blood. Subset described: CD45RA+ positively selected. CDR3 sequence: CASRRDRGPYEQYF. The CDR3, as DNA: TGCGCCAGCAGAAGAGACAGGGGCCCCTACGAGCAGTACTTC.